This TCR beta chain stems from a study of human T cells and chemical hapten exposure. About the research overall: Upper back patch tests used 0.01% DPC, scored after 6 days. Patients having alopecia areata, totalis or universalis were mostly female. From small differences in pooled library volume came most of the variation in per-sample TCR yields.

TCRdb re-called the RACE reads with MiXCR, one entry per CDR3 protein. In the table there are about 59,000 distinct CDR3 sequences, about 11% of which are singletons. Time point: pre-sensitization, week 0. Described treatment: therapeutic diphenylcyclopropenone sensitization with weekly scalp DPC. Researchers extracted total RNA from unfractionated whole blood. V dropped 0 bases and J dropped 5 bases, with 11 bases sitting between them. This CDR3 spans 15 amino acids. Germline loops: CDR1 SGHRS, CDR2 YFSETQ. The sequencing here drew on whole blood, taken in connection with sensitization to the hapten diphenylcyclopropenone (DPC). This sequence originates from a woman in her forties with alopecia areata. Some clones in this sample may be carry-over from other donors' samples. The V call is TRBV5-1, the J call TRBJ2-2; the D is unclear. The CDR3 region has the DNA TGCGCCAGCAGCTTGGCGGGTAGACAAACCGGGGAGCTGTTTTTT. This gives the protein CASSLAGRQTGELFF.